These T cell receptor beta chains were read from a single sample in a study of cytotoxic CD8 clonotypes in ibrutinib-treated CLL. TCRdb's copy holds only in-frame clones and misses some; the assay was immunoSEQ multiplex PCR. Of about 140,000 clones in the sample, around three quarters are singletons; the top ten hold around 30%. Sequencing was performed on PBMCs, taken after 12 months of ibrutinib treatment. The receptors derive from a human donor with chronic lymphocytic leukemia. The CDR3 runs from the conserved cysteine through the conserved F or W. The order of the fields is V gene, D gene, clone size, CDR3 length, J gene, CDR3 DNA, CDR3 protein. D genes are given only for firm matches. Size is omitted from some rows. Given values are once, few, many or a class for expanded clones.

TRBV18	TRBD1	-	19	TRBJ2-3	TGTGCCAGCTCACTTACCTACCTCTCGGGACAGGGGAATGCAGATACGCAGTATTTT	CASSLTYLSGQGNADTQYF
TRBV7-9	TRBD2	-	15	TRBJ2-7	TGTGCCAGCAGCTCCCTAGCGGGGAACAACTACGAGCAGTACTTC	CASSSLAGNNYEQYF
TRBV6-5	TRBD2	-	15	TRBJ2-7	TGTGCCTCCCAGTATAGCGGGGGCCTCTACTACGAGCAGTACTTC	CASQYSGGLYYEQYF
TRBV25-1	TRBD1	-	15	TRBJ1-5	TGTGCCAGCAGCCCCCGGGACAGTATGGGTCAGCCCCAGCATTTT	CASSPRDSMGQPQHF
TRBV2	TRBD2	-	14	TRBJ2-3	TGTGCCAGCGCAGCGGGGTCTTACACAGATACGCAGTATTTT	CASAAGSYTDTQYF
TRBV28	TRBD1	-	15	TRBJ2-7	TGTGCCAGCAGTTTAGGACAGGGAGTCCAAGGCGAGCAGTACTTC	CASSLGQGVQGEQYF
TRBV15	-	-	17	TRBJ1-6	TGTGCCACCAGCAGTGAAAGCACGACGCGATATAATTCACCCCTCCACTTT	CATSSESTTRYNSPLHF
TRBV28	-	-	12	TRBJ1-1	TGTGCCAGCAGTGACACTAACACTGAAGCTTTCTTT	CASSDTNTEAFF
TRBV25-1	TRBD1	-	15	TRBJ2-2	TGTGCCAGCAGTAAAACAGGGGGACGAACCGGGGAGCTGTTTTTT	CASSKTGGRTGELFF
TRBV11-2	-	-	13	TRBJ2-1	TGTGCCAGCAGCTTATACCGGGACGGAGAGCAGTTCTTC	CASSLYRDGEQFF
TRBV5-1	-	-	17	TRBJ2-7	TGCGCCAGCAGTGAAGGGGCGCTGGGACCGAGCTCCTACGAGCAGTACTTC	CASSEGALGPSSYEQYF
TRBV4-1	TRBD1	few	14	TRBJ2-7	TGCGCCAGCAGCCCGGGACAGGGTGTCTACGAGCAGTACTTC	CASSPGQGVYEQYF
TRBV7-3	TRBD2	-	16	TRBJ2-2	TGTGCCAGCAGCTTTGGCCTAGCGGGGAACACCGGGGAGCTGTTTTTT	CASSFGLAGNTGELFF
TRBV2	-	-	13	TRBJ1-3	TGTGCCGGACTTGTTGTATCTGGAAACACCATATATTTT	CAGLVVSGNTIYF
TRBV4-1	TRBD1	-	16	TRBJ2-7	TGCGCCAGCAGCCAAGCCGGGACAGGGACAACCTACGAGCAGTACTTC	CASSQAGTGTTYEQYF
TRBV4-2	TRBD2	-	17	TRBJ2-3	TGTGCCAGCAGCCAAGATAATGCAGCGGGGGGAAGAGATACGCAGTATTTT	CASSQDNAAGGRDTQYF
TRBV10-3	-	-	12	TRBJ2-3	TGTGCCATAATGGGGGGCACAGATACGCAGTATTTT	CAIMGGTDTQYF
TRBV28	TRBD1	-	15	TRBJ1-5	TGTGCCAGCAGCAAAGAGGGGGCGAGCAATCAGCCCCAGCATTTT	CASSKEGASNQPQHF
TRBV10-3	TRBD1	-	15	TRBJ2-7	TGTGCCATCAGTTCTCCCCGGGACAGGGAGTACGAGCAGTACTTC	CAISSPRDREYEQYF
TRBV5-6	-	-	15	TRBJ1-1	TGTGCCAGCAGCTTGGCACAGACCATGAACACTGAAGCTTTCTTT	CASSLAQTMNTEAFF
TRBV19	-	-	13	TRBJ1-6	TGTGCCAGTAGTCAAACAGATAATTCACCCCTCCACTTT	CASSQTDNSPLHF
TRBV6-6	TRBD1	-	13	TRBJ2-7	TGTGCCAGCAGCCGGGACAGACCCTACGAGCAGTACTTC	CASSRDRPYEQYF
TRBV6-4	TRBD2	-	16	TRBJ2-3	TGTGCCAGCAGTGTCCGCGGGGGGGCATTCACAGATACGCAGTATTTT	CASSVRGGAFTDTQYF
TRBV28	-	-	16	TRBJ1-3	TGTGCCAGCAGTTTAACCCCGGACAGCTCTGGAAACACCATATATTTT	CASSLTPDSSGNTIYF
TRBV4-1	TRBD1	-	16	TRBJ1-6	TGCGCCAGCAGCCAAGATTTGTACAGGGGGGATTCACCCCTCCACTTT	CASSQDLYRGDSPLHF
TRBV5-1	-	-	14	TRBJ2-1	TGCGCCAGCAGGAACCGGGACGGTAACAATGAGCAGTTCTTC	CASRNRDGNNEQFF
TRBV2	TRBD1	-	15	TRBJ1-4	TGTGCCAGCAGCGGACAGGGGGCGTCGGTTGAAAAACTGTTTTTT	CASSGQGASVEKLFF
TRBV9	-	-	14	TRBJ1-2	TGTGCCAGCAGCGTAGCTAAGGAAGACTATGGCTACACCTTC	CASSVAKEDYGYTF
TRBV28	-	few	15	TRBJ1-4	TGTGCCAGCAGTTCCCGGACAGTAATAAATGAAAAACTGTTTTTT	CASSSRTVINEKLFF